What follows is one T cell receptor (beta chain) and its context. The data stem from a study of blood T cell repertoires in COVID-19. Germline values: CDR1 SGHDN, CDR2 FVKESK. The ends were cut back, 4 bases at V and 0 bases at J, with 10 bases in the middle. The CDR3 runs 15 residues. The table came from immunoSEQ multiplex PCR; TCRdb's copy has only in-frame clones and leaves some out. The sample has about 220,000 clones, roughly 90% seen once. This clonotype was sampled from a middle-aged woman with acute COVID-19. The source material was PBMCs or T cells enriched from blood (not recorded which). The chain is built from TRBV14 and TRBJ1-3; D is possibly TRBD1 (5 bases). The CDR3 sequence is CASSLQTVSGNTIYF. The CDR3 nucleotides are TGTGCCAGCAGCCTGCAGACAGTCTCTGGAAACACCATATATTTT.